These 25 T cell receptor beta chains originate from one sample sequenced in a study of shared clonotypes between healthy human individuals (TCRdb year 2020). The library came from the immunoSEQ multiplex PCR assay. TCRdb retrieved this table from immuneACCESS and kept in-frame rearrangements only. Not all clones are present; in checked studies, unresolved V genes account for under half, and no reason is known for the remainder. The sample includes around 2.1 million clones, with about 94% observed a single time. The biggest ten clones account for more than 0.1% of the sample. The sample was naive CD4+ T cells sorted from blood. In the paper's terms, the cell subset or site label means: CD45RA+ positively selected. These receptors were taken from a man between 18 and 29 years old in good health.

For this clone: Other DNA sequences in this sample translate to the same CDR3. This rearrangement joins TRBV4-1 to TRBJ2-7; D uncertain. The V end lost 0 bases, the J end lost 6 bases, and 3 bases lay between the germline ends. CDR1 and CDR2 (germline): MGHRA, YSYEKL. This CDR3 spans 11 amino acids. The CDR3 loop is CASSQEGEQYF. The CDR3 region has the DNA TGCGCCAGCAGCCAAGAGGGCGAGCAGTACTTC.

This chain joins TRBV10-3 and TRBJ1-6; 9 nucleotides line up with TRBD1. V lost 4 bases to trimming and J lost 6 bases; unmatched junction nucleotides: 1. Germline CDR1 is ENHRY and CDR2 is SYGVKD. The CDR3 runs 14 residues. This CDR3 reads CAISADRGNSPLHF. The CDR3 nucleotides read TGTGCCATCAGTGCGGACAGGGGTAATTCACCCCTCCACTTT.

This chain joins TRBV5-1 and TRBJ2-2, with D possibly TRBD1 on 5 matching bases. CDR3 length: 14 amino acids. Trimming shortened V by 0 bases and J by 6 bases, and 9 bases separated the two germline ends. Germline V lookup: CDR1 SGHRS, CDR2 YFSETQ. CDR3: CASSLEDRSGELFF. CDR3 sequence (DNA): TGCGCCAGCAGCTTGGAAGACAGATCCGGGGAGCTGTTTTTT.

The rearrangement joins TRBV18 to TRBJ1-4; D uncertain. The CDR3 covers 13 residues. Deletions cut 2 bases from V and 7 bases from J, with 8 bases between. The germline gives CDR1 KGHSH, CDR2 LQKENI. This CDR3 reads CASSPGVGEKLFF. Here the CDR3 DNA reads TGTGCCAGCTCACCAGGGGTCGGTGAAAAACTGTTTTTT.

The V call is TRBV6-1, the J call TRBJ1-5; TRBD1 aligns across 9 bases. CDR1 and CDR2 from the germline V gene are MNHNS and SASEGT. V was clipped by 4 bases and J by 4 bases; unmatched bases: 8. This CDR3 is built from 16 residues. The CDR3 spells CASSGPTGGGNQPQHF. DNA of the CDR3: TGTGCCAGCAGTGGACCGACAGGGGGGGGGAATCAGCCCCAGCATTTT.

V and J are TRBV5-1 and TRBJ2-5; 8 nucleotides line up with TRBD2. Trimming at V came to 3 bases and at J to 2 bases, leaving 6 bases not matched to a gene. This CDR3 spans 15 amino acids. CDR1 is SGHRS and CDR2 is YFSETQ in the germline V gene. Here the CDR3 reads CASSSAAGVQETQYF. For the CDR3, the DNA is TGCGCCAGCAGCTCTGCAGCGGGGGTGCAAGAGACCCAGTACTTC.

CDR3 residues: CASSFVRWGSLSGANVLTF. In DNA, the CDR3 is TGTGCCAGCAGTTTTGTTCGGTGGGGCTCTCTCTCTGGGGCCAACGTCCTGACTTTC. The V and J genes are TRBV28 and TRBJ2-6, with D possibly matching TRBD1 (5 bases). CDR1 and CDR2 from the germline V gene are MDHEN and SYDVKM. V was clipped by 3 bases and J by 0 bases, with 18 bases between them. The CDR3 extends over 19 amino acids.

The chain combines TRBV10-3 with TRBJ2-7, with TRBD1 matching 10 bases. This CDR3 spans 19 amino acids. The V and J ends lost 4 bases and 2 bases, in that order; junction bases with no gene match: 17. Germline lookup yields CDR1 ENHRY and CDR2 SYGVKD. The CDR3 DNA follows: TGTGCCATCAGTGCTCCCGGGACAGGGGTATTACAGTATGCCTACGAGCAGTACTTC. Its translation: CAISAPGTGVLQYAYEQYF.

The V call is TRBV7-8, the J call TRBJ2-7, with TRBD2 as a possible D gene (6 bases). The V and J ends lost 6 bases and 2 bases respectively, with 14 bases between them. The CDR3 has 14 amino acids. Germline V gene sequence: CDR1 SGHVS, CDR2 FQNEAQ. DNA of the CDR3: TGTGCCAGCAGTTCACTAGCCGGGGCCTACGAGCAGTACTTC. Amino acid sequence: CASSSLAGAYEQYF.

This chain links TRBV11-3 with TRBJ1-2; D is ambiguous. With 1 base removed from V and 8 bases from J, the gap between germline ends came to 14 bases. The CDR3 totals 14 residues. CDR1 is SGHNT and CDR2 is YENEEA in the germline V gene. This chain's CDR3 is CASSLVVSTGGYTF. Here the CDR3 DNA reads TGTGCCAGCAGCTTAGTAGTCTCAACGGGCGGCTACACCTTC.

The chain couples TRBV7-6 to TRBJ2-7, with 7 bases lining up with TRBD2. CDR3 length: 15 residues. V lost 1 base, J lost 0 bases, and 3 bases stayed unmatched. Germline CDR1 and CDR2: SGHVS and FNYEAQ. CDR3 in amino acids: CASSLVGTNSYEQYF. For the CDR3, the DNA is TGTGCCAGCAGCTTAGTGGGGACTAACTCCTACGAGCAGTACTTC.

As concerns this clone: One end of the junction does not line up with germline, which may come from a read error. The CDR3 DNA reads as TGTGCCAGCAGTGGGCAGGCCGATCCTACCCTTGCCTTC. It translates to CASSGQADPTLAF. The J gene is TRBJ1-2, the V gene TRBV2; D unresolved. The V gene's germline CDR1 is SNHLY and CDR2 FYNNEI. This CDR3 comprises 13 residues.

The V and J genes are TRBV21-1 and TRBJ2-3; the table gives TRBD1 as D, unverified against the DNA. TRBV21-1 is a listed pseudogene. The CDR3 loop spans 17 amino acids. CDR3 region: CASSERPGQGGTDTQYF. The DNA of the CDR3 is TGTGCCAGCAGCGAAAGACCGGGACAGGGCGGCACAGATACGCAGTATTTT.

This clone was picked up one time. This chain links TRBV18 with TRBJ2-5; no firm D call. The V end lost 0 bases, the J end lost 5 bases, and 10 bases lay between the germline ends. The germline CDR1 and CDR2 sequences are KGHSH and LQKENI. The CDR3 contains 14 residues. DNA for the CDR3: TGTGCCAGCTCACCACCTGGGATGGTCGAGACCCAGTACTTC. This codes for CASSPPGMVETQYF. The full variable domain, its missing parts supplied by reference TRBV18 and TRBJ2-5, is NAGVMQNPRHLVRRRGQEARLRCSPMKGHSHVYWYRQLPEEGLKFMVYLQKENIIDESGMPKERFSAEFPKEGPSILRIQQVVRGDSAAYFCASSPPGMVETQYFGPGTRLLVL.

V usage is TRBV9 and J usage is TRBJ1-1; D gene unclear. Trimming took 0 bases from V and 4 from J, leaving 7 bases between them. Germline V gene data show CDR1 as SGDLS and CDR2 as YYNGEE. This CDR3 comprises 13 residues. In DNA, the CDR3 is TGTGCCAGCAGCGTAGTTGACCGCACTGAAGCTTTCTTT. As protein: CASSVVDRTEAFF.

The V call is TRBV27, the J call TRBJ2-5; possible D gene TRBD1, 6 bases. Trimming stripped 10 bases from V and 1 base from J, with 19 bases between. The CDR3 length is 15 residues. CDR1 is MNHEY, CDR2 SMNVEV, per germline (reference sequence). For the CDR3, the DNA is TGTGCCACCAACAATGGCAGGGGCGGCCAAGAGACCCAGTACTTC. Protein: CATNNGRGGQETQYF.

CDR3 amino acids: CASKVRGGELFF. In DNA form, the CDR3 reads TGTGCCAGCAAAGTAAGGGGCGGGGAGCTGTTTTTT. The chain uses TRBV27 and TRBJ2-2, with a weak D call TRBD1 (5 bases). The length of the CDR3 is 12 residues. In germline, CDR1 is MNHEY, CDR2 SMNVEV (reference sequence). V lost 7 bases to trimming and J lost 7 bases, with 10 bases between them.

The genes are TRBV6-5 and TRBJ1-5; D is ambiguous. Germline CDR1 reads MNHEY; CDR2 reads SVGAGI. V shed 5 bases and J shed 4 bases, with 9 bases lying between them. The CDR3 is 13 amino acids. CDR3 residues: CASSELVNQPQHF. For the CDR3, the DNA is TGTGCCAGCAGTGAACTAGTAAATCAGCCCCAGCATTTT.

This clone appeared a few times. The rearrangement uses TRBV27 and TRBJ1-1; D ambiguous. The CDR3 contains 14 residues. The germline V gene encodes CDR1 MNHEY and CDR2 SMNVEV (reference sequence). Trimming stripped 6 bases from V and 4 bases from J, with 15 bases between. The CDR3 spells CASRTLNVLTEAFF. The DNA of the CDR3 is TGTGCCAGCAGAACCCTGAACGTCCTCACTGAAGCTTTCTTT.

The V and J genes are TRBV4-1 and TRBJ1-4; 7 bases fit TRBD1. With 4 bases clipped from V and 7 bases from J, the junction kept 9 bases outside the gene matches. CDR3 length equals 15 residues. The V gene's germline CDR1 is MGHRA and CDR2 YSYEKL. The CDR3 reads CASSRTGEFGEKLFF. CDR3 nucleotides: TGCGCCAGCAGCCGAACAGGGGAATTTGGTGAAAAACTGTTTTTT.

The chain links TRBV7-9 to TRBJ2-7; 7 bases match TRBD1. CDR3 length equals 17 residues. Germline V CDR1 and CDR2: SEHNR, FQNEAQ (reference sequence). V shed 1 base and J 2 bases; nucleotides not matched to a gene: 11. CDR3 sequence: CASSLEGALHHPYEQYF. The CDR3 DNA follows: TGTGCCAGCAGCTTAGAGGGGGCCCTTCATCATCCCTACGAGCAGTACTTC.

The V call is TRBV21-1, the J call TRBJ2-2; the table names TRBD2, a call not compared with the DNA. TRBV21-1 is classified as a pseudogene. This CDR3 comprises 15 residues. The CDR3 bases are TGTGCCAGCAGAAGGGAGGGTGCAGGGACCGGGGAGCTGTTTTTT. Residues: CASRREGAGTGELFF.

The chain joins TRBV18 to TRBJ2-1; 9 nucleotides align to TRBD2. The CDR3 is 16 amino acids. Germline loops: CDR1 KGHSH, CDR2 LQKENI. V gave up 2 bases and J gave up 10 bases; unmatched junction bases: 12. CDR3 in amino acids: CASSPMLAGRVVEQFF. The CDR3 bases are TGTGCCAGCTCACCAATGCTAGCGGGGCGGGTAGTGGAGCAGTTCTTC.

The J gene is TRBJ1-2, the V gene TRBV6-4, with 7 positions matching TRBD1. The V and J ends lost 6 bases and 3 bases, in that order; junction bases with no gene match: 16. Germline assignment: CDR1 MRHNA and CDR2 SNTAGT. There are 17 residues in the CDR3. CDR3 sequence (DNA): TGTGCCAGCAGCCCTCCAAACTTAGACAGGGTCCACTATGGCTACACCTTC. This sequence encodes CASSPPNLDRVHYGYTF.

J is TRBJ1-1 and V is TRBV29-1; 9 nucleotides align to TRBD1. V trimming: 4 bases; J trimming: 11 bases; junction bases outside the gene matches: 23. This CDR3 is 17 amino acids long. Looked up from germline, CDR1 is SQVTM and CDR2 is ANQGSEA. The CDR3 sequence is CSVGGQGDSLSKIYAFF. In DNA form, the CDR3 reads TGCAGCGTTGGGGGACAGGGAGACTCTCTATCGAAAATATATGCTTTCTTT.